This T cell receptor beta chain comes out of a study of control samples from healthy donors and cancer patients. Assay: immunoSEQ multiplex PCR; the TCRdb copy retains only in-frame clones and omits some. The sample has roughly 170,000 clones; around 88% are singletons. This CDR3 is built from 14 residues. The V and J ends lost 4 bases and 6 bases respectively, with 15 bases between them. The germline V gene encodes CDR1 LGHDT and CDR2 YNNKEL (reference sequence). This rearrangement joins TRBV3-1 (or the pseudogene TRBV3-2) to TRBJ1-2; D might be TRBD1 (5 bases). This TCR was sampled from a woman aged 25 to 39 in good health. Sequenced: blood. The CDR3 loop is CASSPSWGGDGYTF. CDR3 sequence (DNA): TGTGCCAGCAGCCCGTCATGGGGAGGGGATGGCTACACCTTC.